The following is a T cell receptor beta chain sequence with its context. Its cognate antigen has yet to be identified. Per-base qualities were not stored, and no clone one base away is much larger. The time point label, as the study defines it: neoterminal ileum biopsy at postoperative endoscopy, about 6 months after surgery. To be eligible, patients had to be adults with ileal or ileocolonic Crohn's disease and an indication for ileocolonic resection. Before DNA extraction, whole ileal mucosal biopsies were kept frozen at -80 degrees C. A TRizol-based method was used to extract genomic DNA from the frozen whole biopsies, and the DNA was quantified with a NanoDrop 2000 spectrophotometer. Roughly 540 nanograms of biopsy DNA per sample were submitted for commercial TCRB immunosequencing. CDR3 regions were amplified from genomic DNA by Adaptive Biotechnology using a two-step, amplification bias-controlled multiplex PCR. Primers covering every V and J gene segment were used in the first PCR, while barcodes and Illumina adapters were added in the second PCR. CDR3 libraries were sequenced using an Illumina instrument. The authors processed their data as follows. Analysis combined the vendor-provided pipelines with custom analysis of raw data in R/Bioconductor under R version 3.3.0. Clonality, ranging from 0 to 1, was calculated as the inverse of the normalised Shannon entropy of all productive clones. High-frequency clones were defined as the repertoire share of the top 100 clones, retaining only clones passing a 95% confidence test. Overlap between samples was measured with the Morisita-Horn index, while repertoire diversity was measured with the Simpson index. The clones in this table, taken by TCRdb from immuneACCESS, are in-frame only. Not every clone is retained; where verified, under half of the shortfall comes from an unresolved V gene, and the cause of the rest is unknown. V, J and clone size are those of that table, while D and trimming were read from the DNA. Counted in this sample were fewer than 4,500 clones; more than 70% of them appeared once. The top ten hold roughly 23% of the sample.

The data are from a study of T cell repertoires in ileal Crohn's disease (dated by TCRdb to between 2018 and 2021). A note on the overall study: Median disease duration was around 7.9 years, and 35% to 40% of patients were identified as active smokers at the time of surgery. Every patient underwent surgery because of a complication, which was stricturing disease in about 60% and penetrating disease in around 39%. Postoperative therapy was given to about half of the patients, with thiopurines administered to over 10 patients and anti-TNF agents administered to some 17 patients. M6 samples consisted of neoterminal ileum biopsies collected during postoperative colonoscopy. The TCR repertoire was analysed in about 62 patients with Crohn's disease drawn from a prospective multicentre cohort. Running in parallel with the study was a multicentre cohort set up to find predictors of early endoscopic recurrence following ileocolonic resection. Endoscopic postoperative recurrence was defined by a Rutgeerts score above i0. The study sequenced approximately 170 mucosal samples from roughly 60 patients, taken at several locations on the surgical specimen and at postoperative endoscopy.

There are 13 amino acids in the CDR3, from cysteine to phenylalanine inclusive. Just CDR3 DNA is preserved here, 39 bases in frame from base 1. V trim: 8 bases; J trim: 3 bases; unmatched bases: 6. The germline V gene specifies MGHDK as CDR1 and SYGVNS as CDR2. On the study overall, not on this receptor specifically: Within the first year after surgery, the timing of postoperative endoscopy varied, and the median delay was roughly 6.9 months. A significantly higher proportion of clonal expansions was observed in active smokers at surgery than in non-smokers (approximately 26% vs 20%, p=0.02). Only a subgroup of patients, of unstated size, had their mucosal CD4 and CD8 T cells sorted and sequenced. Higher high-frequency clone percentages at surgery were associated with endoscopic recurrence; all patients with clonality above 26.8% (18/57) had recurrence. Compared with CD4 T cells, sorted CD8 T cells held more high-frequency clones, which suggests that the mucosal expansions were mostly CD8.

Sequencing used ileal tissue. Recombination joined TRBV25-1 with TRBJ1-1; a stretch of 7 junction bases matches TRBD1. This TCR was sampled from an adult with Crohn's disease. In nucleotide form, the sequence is TGTGCCAGCGACAGGGAGAGGGACACTGAAGCTTTCTTT. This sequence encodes CASDRERDTEAFF.